The rows below give T cell receptor beta chains drawn from one sample of a study of blood T cells in healthy people across ages. TCRdb itself ran the 5' RACE reads through MiXCR, one entry per CDR3 protein. The table lists 800,000 to 1,000,000 distinct CDR3 sequences, under 50% of them singletons. Sequenced input: blood. These receptors all stem from a man between 25 and 39 years old in good health. Each CDR3 is given with its conserved first and last residue. D genes are given only for firm matches. A clone size is listed for some rows: how often the clone was seen (once, few, many), or a class if it is expanded.

clone_size: few
d_call: TRBD2
j_call: TRBJ2-3
v_call: TRBV12-3/TRBV12-4
cdr3_aa: CASSAPGAGITDTQYF
cdr3_nt: TGTGCCAGCAGTGCCCCAGGAGCGGGGATCACAGATACGCAGTATTTT

clone_size: -
d_call: -
j_call: TRBJ2-7
v_call: TRBV6-1
cdr3_aa: CASEDLLSYEQYF
cdr3_nt: TGTGCCAGCGAGGATTTGCTTTCCTACGAGCAGTACTTC

clone_size: few
d_call: -
j_call: TRBJ2-5
v_call: TRBV11-2
cdr3_aa: CASSLVRFSGRGYQETQYF
cdr3_nt: TGTGCCAGCAGCTTAGTTCGGTTTTCGGGACGGGGGTACCAAGAGACCCAGTACTTC

clone_size: -
d_call: TRBD1
j_call: TRBJ2-2
v_call: TRBV6-1
cdr3_aa: CASSVRGLAGELFF
cdr3_nt: TGTGCCAGCAGTGTCAGGGGGCTTGCCGGGGAGCTGTTTTTT

clone_size: once
d_call: -
j_call: TRBJ1-1
v_call: TRBV5-1
cdr3_aa: CASSGADGNTEAFF
cdr3_nt: TGCGCCAGCAGCGGGGCGGACGGTAACACTGAAGCTTTCTTT

clone_size: -
d_call: TRBD1
j_call: TRBJ1-5
v_call: TRBV6-2/TRBV6-3
cdr3_aa: CASTQDRVGQPQHF
cdr3_nt: TGTGCCAGCACCCAGGACAGGGTGGGTCAGCCCCAGCATTTT

clone_size: -
d_call: -
j_call: TRBJ2-1
v_call: TRBV29-1
cdr3_aa: CSVGGSGLHYNEQFF
cdr3_nt: TGCAGCGTTGGGGGGTCGGGACTTCACTACAATGAGCAGTTCTTC

clone_size: -
d_call: TRBD1
j_call: TRBJ2-7
v_call: TRBV3-1
cdr3_aa: CASSHISGQGNGQYF
cdr3_nt: TGTGCCAGCAGCCATATATCGGGACAGGGGAACGGGCAGTACTTC

clone_size: -
d_call: -
j_call: TRBJ2-5
v_call: TRBV29-1
cdr3_aa: CSVGPRLGETQYF
cdr3_nt: TGCAGCGTAGGCCCCCGGCTCGGGGAGACCCAGTACTTC

clone_size: -
d_call: TRBD2
j_call: TRBJ2-7
v_call: TRBV12-3/TRBV12-4
cdr3_aa: CASSLGTSDEQYF
cdr3_nt: TGTGCCAGCAGTCTCGGGACTAGCGACGAGCAGTACTTC

clone_size: -
d_call: -
j_call: TRBJ2-7
v_call: TRBV5-5
cdr3_aa: CASSLAVFVMQDEQYF
cdr3_nt: TGTGCCAGCAGCTTGGCTGTGTTTGTCATGCAGGATGAGCAGTACTTC

clone_size: -
d_call: TRBD1
j_call: TRBJ1-2
v_call: TRBV3-1
cdr3_aa: CASSQDSGGGYTF
cdr3_nt: TGTGCCAGCAGCCAAGATTCAGGGGGCGGCTACACCTTC